This T cell receptor (beta chain) derives from a study of cytomegalovirus exposure and HLA in healthy donors. Findings of the study overall: Most CMV-associated TCR beta chains appeared HLA-restricted in a later analysis.

Concerning this clone itself: Antigen specificity is unknown.

A multiplex PCR was run with 60 Vbeta primers and 13 Jbeta primers. Under the authors' procedure: As a later analysis found, there were 80 million to 90 million unique TCR beta chains, of which roughly 11 million were shared. TCRdb's copy holds only in-frame clones and misses some; the assay was immunoSEQ multiplex PCR. V and J calls and clone size are copied from that table; D and trimming were computed from the DNA. The specimen's table records roughly 79,000 clones. V trimming: 5 bases; J trimming: 1 base; junction bases outside the gene matches: 11. This CDR3 is built from 19 residues. Germline V gene sequence: CDR1 SGHNT, CDR2 YENEEA.

The source is a man aged 25-45 years in good health and CMV-seronegative. Specimen: PBMCs. J is TRBJ2-7 and V is TRBV11-3, with 16 bases fitting TRBD2. CDR3 coding DNA: TGTGCCAGCAGCCCTCTCGGGACTAGCGGGAGGGGATGGTCCTACGAGCAGTACTTC. It encodes CASSPLGTSGRGWSYEQYF.